Shown below are 5 T cell receptor beta chains from a single sample sequenced in a study of T cells in women clearing cervical HPV infection. Clones were read by immunoSEQ multiplex PCR, and TCRdb kept only the in-frame ones, dropping some. The sample table sets out about 23,000 clones. Sequenced material: blood buffy coat. Receptors were obtained from a woman between 18 and 75 years old with a cervical HPV16 infection that either progressed to CIN3+ or cleared (not recorded which).

Turning to this clone: The sequence runs out 3 residues before the end of the CDR3; the remainder is reconstructed from the germline J gene. J is TRBJ2-1 and V is TRBV24-1; D might be TRBD2 (5 bases). V lost 4 bases and J 2 bases, leaving 11 bases between the germline ends. In germline, CDR1 is KGHDR, CDR2 SFDVKD. This CDR3 is built from 15 residues. Here the CDR3 reads CATSDPGWTYNEQFF. Partial CDR3 DNA: TGTGCCACCAGTGACCCGGGGTGGACCTACAATGAG.

Comment on this clone: The CDR3 end falls 3 residues outside the read, so it is completed with the germline J gene. The rearrangement uses TRBV10-3 and TRBJ2-7, with 7 positions matching TRBD1. The germline CDR1 and CDR2 sequences are ENHRY and SYGVKD. The CDR3 is 14 residues long. V gave up 2 bases and J gave up 0 bases; unmatched junction bases: 1. CDR3 amino acids: CAISEGDSSYEQYF. The DNA read from the CDR3 is TGTGCCATCAGTGAGGGGGACAGCTCCTACGAG.

As concerns this clone: The CDR3 end is not reached by the read, which stops 3 residues before it; the germline J gene fills it in. This chain links TRBV19 with TRBJ2-2; 8 bases fit TRBD1. CDR1 is LNHDA, CDR2 SQIVND, per germline (reference sequence). V lost 6 bases, J lost 4 bases, and 7 bases stayed unmatched. The CDR3 extends over 15 amino acids. CDR3 DNA, as far as it was read: TGTGCCAGTAGCGAGACAGGGGTAGTCACCGGGGAG. Translation: CASSETGVVTGE. The entire CDR3 protein is CASSETGVVTGELFF. Using reference TRBV19 and TRBJ2-2 for the parts outside the CDR3, the full variable domain is DGGITQSPKYLFRKEGQNVTLSCEQNLNHDAMYWYRQDPGQGLRLIYYSQIVNDFQKGDIAEGYSVSREKKESFPLTVTSAQKNPTAFYLCASSETGVVTGELFFGEGSRLTVL.

On this clone: Read coverage stops 3 residues before the CDR3 terminus; the germline J gene supplies the remainder. V and J are TRBV20-1 and TRBJ1-5; unclear D gene. The CDR3 loop spans 16 amino acids. CDR1 and CDR2 from the germline V gene are DFQATT and SNEGSKA (reference sequence). V lost 6 bases to trimming and J lost 6 bases, with 24 bases between them. The sequenced part of the CDR3 DNA is TGCAGTGCCCCAGTTGGAGGGTTTTTCCTCGGTCAGCCC. This sequence encodes CSAPVGGFFLGQP. The CDR3 in full is CSAPVGGFFLGQPQHF.

Details on this clone: The read finishes 3 residues shy of the CDR3 end, and the germline J gene is used to complete it. This chain connects TRBV2 to TRBJ1-1; tentatively, D is TRBD1 (5 bases). The CDR3 runs 14 residues. Between the trimmed V and J ends, which lost 4 bases and 1 base, there was a span of 10 bases. Germline-derived CDR1 and CDR2 are SNHLY and FYNNEI. CDR3 DNA (partial): TGTGCCAGCAGTGTCACAGGAGGGAACACTGAA. Protein: CASSVTGGNTE. Given in full, the CDR3 is CASSVTGGNTEAFF.